This note documents a single T cell receptor (beta chain) sequence. Between the trimmed V and J ends, which lost 1 base and 3 bases, there was a span of 4 bases. Germline V gene sequence: CDR1 SGHDT, CDR2 YYEEEE. There are 12 residues in the CDR3. The sample originates from a study of OX40 agonist ivuxolimab in advanced cancers. Across the whole study: Intravenous ivuxolimab at 0.01 to 10 mg/kg was given to patients every 2 weeks. Patients receiving dose escalation had hepatocellular carcinoma, melanoma, renal cell or head and neck cancer.

This table comes from immunoSEQ multiplex PCR, and its TCRdb copy is limited to in-frame clones, with some not included. In the table there are some 80,000 clones, over 75% of which are singletons. The chain carries TRBV5-6 and TRBJ2-5; the D is unclear. The receptor comes from an adult with an advanced solid tumor such as melanoma, head and neck, liver or kidney cancer. The sequenced sample was CD4+ or CD8+ T cells sorted from blood, obtained in a trial of the OX40 agonist ivuxolimab. The CDR3 nucleotides read TGTGCCAGCAGCTTGATTGAAGAGACCCAGTACTTC. It encodes CASSLIEETQYF.